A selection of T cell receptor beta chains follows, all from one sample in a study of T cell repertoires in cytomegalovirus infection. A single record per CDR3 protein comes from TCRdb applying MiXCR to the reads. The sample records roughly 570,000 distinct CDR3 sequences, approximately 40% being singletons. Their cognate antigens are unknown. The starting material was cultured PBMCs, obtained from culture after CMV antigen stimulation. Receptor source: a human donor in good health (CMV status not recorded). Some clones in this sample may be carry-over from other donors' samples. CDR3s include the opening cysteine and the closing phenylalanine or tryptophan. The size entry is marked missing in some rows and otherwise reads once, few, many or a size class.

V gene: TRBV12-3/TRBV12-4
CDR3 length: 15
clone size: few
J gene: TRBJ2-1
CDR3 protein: CASSSDPNSYNEQFF

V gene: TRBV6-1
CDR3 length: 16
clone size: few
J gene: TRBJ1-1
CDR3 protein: CASSVTLDGKDTEAFF

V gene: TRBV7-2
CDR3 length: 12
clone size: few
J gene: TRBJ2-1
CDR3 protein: CASSSQVYEQFF

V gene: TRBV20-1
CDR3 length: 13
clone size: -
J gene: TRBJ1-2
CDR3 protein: CSARVSGVYGYTF

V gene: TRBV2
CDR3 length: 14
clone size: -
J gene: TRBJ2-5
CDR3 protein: CASSEAEAKETQYF

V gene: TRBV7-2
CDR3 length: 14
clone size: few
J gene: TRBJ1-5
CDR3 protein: CASRRGGGNQPQHF

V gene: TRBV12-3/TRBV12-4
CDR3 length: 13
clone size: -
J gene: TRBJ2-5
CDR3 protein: CASSNSAGETQYF

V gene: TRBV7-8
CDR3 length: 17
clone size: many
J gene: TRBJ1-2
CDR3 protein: CASSPPGWSGKDYGYTF

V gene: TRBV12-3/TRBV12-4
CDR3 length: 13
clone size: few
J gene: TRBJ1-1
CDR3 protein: CASSPTWNTEAFF

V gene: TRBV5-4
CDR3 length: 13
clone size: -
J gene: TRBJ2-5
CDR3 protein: CASSSGTVETQYF

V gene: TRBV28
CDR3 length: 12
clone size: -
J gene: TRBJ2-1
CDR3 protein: CASSPHSGVGFF

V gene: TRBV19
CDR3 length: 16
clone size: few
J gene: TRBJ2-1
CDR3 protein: CASSIESRRGYNEQFF

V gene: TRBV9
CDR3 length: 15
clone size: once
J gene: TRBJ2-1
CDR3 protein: CASSVAGFRFDEQFF

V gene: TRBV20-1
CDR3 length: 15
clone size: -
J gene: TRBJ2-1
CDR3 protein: CSGLAGGPSYNEQFF

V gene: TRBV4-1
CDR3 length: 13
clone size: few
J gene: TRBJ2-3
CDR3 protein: CASRKDSTDTQYF

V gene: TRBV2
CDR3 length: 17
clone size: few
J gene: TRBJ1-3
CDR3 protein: CASSEGFYGIPGNTIYF

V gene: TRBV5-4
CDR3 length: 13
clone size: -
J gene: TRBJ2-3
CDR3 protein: CASSGDRRTTQYF

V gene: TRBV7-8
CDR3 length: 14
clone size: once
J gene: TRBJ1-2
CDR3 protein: CASSLVAPAWGYTF

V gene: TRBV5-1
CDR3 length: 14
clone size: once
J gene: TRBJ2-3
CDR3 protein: CASRSTGGEGTQYF

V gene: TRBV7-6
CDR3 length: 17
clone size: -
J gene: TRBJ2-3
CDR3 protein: CASGRERAGLATDTQYF

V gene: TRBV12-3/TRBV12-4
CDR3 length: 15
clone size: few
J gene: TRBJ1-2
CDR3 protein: CASSNREAPTDGYTF

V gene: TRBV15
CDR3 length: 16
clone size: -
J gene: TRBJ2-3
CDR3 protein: CATSRDSGRSTDTQYF

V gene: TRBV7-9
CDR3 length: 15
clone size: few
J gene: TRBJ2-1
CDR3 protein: CASSPPGTGSNEQFF

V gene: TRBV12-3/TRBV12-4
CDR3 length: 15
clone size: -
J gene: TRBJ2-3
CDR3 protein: CASSTRMGATDTQYF

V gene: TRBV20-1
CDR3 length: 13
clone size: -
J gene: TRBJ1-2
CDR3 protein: CSASAYEDYGYTF

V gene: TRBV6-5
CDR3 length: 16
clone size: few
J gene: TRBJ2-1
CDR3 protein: CASSRPGPRGNYEQFF

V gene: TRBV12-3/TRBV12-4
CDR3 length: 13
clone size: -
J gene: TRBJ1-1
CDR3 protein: CASSPQVSTEAFF

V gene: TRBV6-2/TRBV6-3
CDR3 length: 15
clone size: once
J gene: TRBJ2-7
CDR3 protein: CASRPWTGEPYEQYF

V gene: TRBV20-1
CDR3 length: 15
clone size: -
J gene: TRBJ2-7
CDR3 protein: CSAGGVGQGYDEQYF

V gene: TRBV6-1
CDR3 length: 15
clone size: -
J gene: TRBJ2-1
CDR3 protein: CASSLGTVSYNEQFF